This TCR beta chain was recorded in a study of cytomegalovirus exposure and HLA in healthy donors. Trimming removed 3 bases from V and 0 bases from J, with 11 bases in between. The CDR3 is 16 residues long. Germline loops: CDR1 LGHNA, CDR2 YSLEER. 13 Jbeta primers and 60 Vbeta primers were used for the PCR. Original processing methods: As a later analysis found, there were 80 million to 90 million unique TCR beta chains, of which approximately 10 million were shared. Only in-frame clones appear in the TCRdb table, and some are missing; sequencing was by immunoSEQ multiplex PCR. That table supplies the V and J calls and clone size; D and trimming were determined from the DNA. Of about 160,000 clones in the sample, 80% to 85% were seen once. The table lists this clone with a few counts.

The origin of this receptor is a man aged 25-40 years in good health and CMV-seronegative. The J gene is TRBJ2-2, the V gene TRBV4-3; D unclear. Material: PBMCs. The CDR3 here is CASSHLQAPNTGELFF. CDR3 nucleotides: TGCGCCAGCAGCCATCTCCAGGCCCCGAACACCGGGGAGCTGTTTTTT.